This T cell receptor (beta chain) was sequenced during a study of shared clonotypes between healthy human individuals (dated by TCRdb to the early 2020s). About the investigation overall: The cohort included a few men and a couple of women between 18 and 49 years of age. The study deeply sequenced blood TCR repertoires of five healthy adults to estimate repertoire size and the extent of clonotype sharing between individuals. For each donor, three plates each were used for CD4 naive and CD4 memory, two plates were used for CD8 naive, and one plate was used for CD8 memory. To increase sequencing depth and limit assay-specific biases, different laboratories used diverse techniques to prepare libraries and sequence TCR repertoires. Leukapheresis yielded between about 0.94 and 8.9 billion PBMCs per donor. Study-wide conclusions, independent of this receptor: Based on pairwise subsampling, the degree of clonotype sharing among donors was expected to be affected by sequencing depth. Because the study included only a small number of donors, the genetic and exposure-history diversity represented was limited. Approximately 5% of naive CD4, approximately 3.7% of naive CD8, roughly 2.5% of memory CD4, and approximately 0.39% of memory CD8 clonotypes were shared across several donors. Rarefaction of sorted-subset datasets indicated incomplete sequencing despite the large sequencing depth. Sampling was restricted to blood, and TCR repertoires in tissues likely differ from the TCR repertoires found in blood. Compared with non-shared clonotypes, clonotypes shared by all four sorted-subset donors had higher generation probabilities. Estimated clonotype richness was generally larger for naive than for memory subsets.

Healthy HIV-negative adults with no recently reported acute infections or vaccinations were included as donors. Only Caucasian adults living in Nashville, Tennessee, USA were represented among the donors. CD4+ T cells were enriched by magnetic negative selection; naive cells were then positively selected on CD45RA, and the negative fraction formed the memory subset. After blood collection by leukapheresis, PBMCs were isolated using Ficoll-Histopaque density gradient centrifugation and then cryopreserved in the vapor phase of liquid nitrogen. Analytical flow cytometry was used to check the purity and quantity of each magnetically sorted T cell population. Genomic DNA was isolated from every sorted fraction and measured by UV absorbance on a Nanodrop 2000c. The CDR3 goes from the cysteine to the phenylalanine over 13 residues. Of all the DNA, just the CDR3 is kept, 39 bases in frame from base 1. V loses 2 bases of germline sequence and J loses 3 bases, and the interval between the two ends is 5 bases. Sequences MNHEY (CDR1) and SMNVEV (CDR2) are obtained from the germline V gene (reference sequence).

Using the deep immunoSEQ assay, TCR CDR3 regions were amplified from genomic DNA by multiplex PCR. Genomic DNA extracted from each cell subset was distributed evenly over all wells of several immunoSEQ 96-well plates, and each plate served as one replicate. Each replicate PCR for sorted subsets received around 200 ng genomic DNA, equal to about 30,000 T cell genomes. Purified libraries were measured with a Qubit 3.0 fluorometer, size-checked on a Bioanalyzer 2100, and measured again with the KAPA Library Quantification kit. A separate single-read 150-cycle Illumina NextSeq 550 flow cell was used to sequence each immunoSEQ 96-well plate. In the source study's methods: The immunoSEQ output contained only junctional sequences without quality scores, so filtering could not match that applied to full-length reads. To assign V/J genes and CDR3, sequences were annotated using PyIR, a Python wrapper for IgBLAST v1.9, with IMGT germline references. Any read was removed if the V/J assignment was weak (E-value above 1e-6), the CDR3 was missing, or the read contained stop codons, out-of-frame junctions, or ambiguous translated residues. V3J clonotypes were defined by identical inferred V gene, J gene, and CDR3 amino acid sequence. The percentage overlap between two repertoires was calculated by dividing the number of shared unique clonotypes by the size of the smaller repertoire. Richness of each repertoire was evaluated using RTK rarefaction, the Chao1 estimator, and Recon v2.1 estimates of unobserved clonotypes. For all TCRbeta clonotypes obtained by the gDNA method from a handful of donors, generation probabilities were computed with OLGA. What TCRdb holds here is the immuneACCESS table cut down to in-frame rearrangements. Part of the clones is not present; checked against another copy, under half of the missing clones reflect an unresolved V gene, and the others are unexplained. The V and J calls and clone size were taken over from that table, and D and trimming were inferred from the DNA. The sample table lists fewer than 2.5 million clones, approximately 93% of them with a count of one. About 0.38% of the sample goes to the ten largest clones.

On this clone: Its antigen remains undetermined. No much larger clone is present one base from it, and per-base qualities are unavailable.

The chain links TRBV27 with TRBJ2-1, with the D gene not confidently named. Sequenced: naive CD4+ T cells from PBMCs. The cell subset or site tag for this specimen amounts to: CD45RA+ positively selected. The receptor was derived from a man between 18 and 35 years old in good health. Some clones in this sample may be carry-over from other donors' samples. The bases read TGTGCCAGCAGTTTAAAGAACTACAATGAGCAGTTCTTC. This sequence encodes CASSLKNYNEQFF.